A selection of T cell receptor beta chains follows, all from one sample in a study of T cell repertoires in cytomegalovirus infection. TCRdb redid the calling of the reads with MiXCR, one entry per CDR3 protein. The repertoire holds about 740,000 distinct CDR3 sequences, with 35% as singletons. Sequencing was performed on PBMCs. These receptors were taken from a human donor in good health (CMV status not recorded). Some clones in this sample may be carry-over from other donors' samples. The CDR3 runs from the conserved cysteine through the conserved F or W. The D gene is left open where the match is weak. The size entry is marked missing in some rows and otherwise reads once, few, many or a size class.

CDR3 DNA,CDR3 protein,D gene,J gene,V gene,clone size
TGTGCCAGCAGGGACCCCGGAGTCGCTGGAAACACCATATATTTT,CASRDPGVAGNTIYF,.,TRBJ1-3,TRBV6-2/TRBV6-3,.
TGTGCCAGTAAGGGGAAAACGGGAGGGCCGCGCACCGGGGAGCTGTTTTTT,CASKGKTGGPRTGELFF,TRBD2,TRBJ2-2,TRBV19,few
TGTGCCAGCAGCTTATTGGGACAGGGGGGCTCACCCCTCCACTTT,CASSLLGQGGSPLHF,TRBD1,TRBJ1-6,TRBV11-2,many
TGTGCCAGCAGCTTCGACGGGACAGTCAACACTGAAGCTTTCTTT,CASSFDGTVNTEAFF,TRBD1,TRBJ1-1,TRBV7-9,once
TGTGCCAGCAGCTTAGCTAGCGGGAGGACCGGGGAGCTGTTTTTT,CASSLASGRTGELFF,TRBD2,TRBJ2-2,TRBV7-2,few
TGTGCCAGCAGTAATTTCCGGACTATGATCGACTCTGGAAACACCATATATTTT,CASSNFRTMIDSGNTIYF,.,TRBJ1-3,TRBV12-3/TRBV12-4,few
TGTGCCAGCAGCCCAAGCCAGCCCCAGCATTTT,CASSPSQPQHF,.,TRBJ1-5,TRBV28,.
TGTGCTAGCAGCCTCGAGCGGGGACTAGCGGGAGTTAACGAGCAGTTCTTC,CASSLERGLAGVNEQFF,TRBD2,TRBJ2-1,TRBV7-7,few
TGTGCCAGCAGTTTAAACCCCAGGGGCGAGCAGTACTTC,CASSLNPRGEQYF,.,TRBJ2-7,TRBV28,.
TGTGCCAGTAGGACTAGCTACTCTTACAATGAGCAGTTCTTC,CASRTSYSYNEQFF,TRBD2,TRBJ2-1,TRBV19,few
TGTGCCAGCGAGGGACTAGCGGACAATGAGCAGTTCTTC,CASEGLADNEQFF,TRBD2,TRBJ2-1,TRBV28,few
TGTGCCAGCAACGCGAGGACTAGCGGGGGGCATGAGCAGTTCTTC,CASNARTSGGHEQFF,TRBD2,TRBJ2-1,TRBV7-8,many
TGTGCCAGCAGCTTGGACAGTAAATATGGCTACACCTTC,CASSLDSKYGYTF,.,TRBJ1-2,TRBV5-4,many
TGTGCCGCGGGGGGCCACGAGCAGTACTTC,CAAGGHEQYF,TRBD2,TRBJ2-7,TRBV3-1,few
TGTGCCACCCAGTCGGGGGCGAACACTGAAGCTTTCTTT,CATQSGANTEAFF,.,TRBJ1-1,TRBV27,few
TGTGCCAGCAGCTTGAGAACTAGCGGGGGGTCGTACAATGAGCAGTTCTTC,CASSLRTSGGSYNEQFF,TRBD2,TRBJ2-1,TRBV7-6,.
TGTGCCATCATGGCCGCGTTAGGAAACACCATATATTTT,CAIMAALGNTIYF,.,TRBJ1-3,TRBV10-3,.
TGTGCCAGCAGTCCCTACCCCGGGACAGGGAAGTCCTACGAGCAGTACTTC,CASSPYPGTGKSYEQYF,TRBD1,TRBJ2-7,TRBV27,few
TGTGCCAGCCATCCGGGGTGGCATACACCTTCAAACACAGATACGCAGTATTTT,CASHPGWHTPSNTDTQYF,.,TRBJ2-3,TRBV6-5,few
TGTGCCAGCAGCGACAAGCGGTACAATGAGCAGTTCTTC,CASSDKRYNEQFF,.,TRBJ2-1,TRBV7-2,few
TGTGCCAGTAGGCGACGGGATAGCAATCAGCCCCCGCATTTT,CASRRRDSNQPPHF,.,TRBJ1-5,TRBV19,.
TGTGCCAGCAGCTCGACAGGGGTACACACTGAAGCTTTCTTT,CASSSTGVHTEAFF,TRBD1,TRBJ1-1,TRBV7-2,.
TGTGCCAGCACTCACGGAGGGAGATGGGTGAACACTGAAGCTTTCTTT,CASTHGGRWVNTEAFF,.,TRBJ1-1,TRBV6-5,few
TGTGCCAGCAGTTTGGGGGGGCCGGCAGAGACCCAGTACTTC,CASSLGGPAETQYF,.,TRBJ2-5,TRBV12-3/TRBV12-4,.
TGTGCCAGCACCGACTCACACGAGCACTACGAGCAGTACTTC,CASTDSHEHYEQYF,.,TRBJ2-7,TRBV6-6,.
TGTGCCAGCAGCTTCGGAGGCGTAGCCAAAAACATTCAGTACTTC,CASSFGGVAKNIQYF,.,TRBJ2-4,TRBV7-2,many
TGTGCCAGCAGTTCCCCCTCGGGCGATGGCTACACCTTC,CASSSPSGDGYTF,.,TRBJ1-2,TRBV28,few
TGTGCCAGTAGCCCTGTTACGAGCGGGGCCAGCTCCTACGAGCAGTACTTC,CASSPVTSGASSYEQYF,TRBD2,TRBJ2-7,TRBV19,.
TGTGCCAGCAGCCCTGGGGCAGACTACGAAGCTTTCTTT,CASSPGADYEAFF,.,TRBJ1-1,TRBV25-1,.
TGTGCCAGCAATTTGATACAGGGACCCAAGGAGACCCAGTGCTTC,CASNLIQGPKETQCF,.,TRBJ2-5,TRBV2,.
TGTGCCACCAGTGATGTCAAGACAGGACCGAGCTCCTACAATGAGCAGTTCTTC,CATSDVKTGPSSYNEQFF,.,TRBJ2-1,TRBV24-1,few
TGTGCCAGCAGCCACCAGGCTTACACTGAAGCTTTCTTT,CASSHQAYTEAFF,.,TRBJ1-1,TRBV7-9,few
TGTGCCAGCAGTGCGGGACGGTACTACGAGCAGTACTTC,CASSAGRYYEQYF,.,TRBJ2-7,TRBV28,.
TGTGCCAGCAGTTTAACCCGGGACAGGGGTGGCTACACCTTC,CASSLTRDRGGYTF,TRBD1,TRBJ1-2,TRBV12-3/TRBV12-4,few
TGTGTCAGCAGCTTAAGCCCTAGCTCAGCCTACGAGCAGTACTTC,CVSSLSPSSAYEQYF,.,TRBJ2-7,TRBV11-2,.
TGTGCCAGCAGTTTTCCGGGACAGGGGCCGTATGGCTACACCTTC,CASSFPGQGPYGYTF,TRBD1,TRBJ1-2,TRBV28,.
TGTGCCAGCAGTTCGGCGGCAGCCCAAGAGACCCAGTACTTC,CASSSAAAQETQYF,.,TRBJ2-5,TRBV6-8,.
TGCAGTGCTCCCAGGGGCTACGAGCAGTACTTC,CSAPRGYEQYF,.,TRBJ2-7,TRBV20-1,few
TGTGCCAGCAGCTTACCCCCCGAGACTACTGAGCAGTTCTTC,CASSLPPETTEQFF,.,TRBJ2-1,TRBV7-9,.
TGTGCCAGCAGCTTAGGGGTGGTAGCGGGAGGGGACGAGCAGTTCTTC,CASSLGVVAGGDEQFF,TRBD2,TRBJ2-1,TRBV7-2,many
TGTGCCAGCAGCCCCGCTATGAGCTCCTACAATGAGCAGTTCTTC,CASSPAMSSYNEQFF,.,TRBJ2-1,TRBV7-2,many
TGTGCCACCAGCAGAGATCGGGGGGGGGGGAACATTCAGTACTTC,CATSRDRGGGNIQYF,TRBD2,TRBJ2-4,TRBV15,.
TGTGCCAGCAGCTACGGACAGTCTGAAGCTTTCTTT,CASSYGQSEAFF,.,TRBJ1-1,TRBV7-3,few